The clone carrying this T cell receptor beta chain was counted only a few times. The sample is drawn from a study of blood T cells in healthy people across ages. The CDR3 has 14 amino acids. CDR1 and CDR2 (germline): MGHRA, YSYEKL. V shed 3 bases and J 2 bases; nucleotides not matched to a gene: 4. A J-beta primer mix and a sample-barcoded 5' primer were used in a second PCR of about 7 to 12 cycles. TCRdb reanalysed the 5' RACE reads using MiXCR and keeps one entry per CDR3 protein. This table has 750,000 to 950,000 distinct CDR3 sequences, 53% appearing once. The sample taken for sequencing was blood. V and J are TRBV4-1 and TRBJ2-7, with 7 bases aligning to TRBD1. The sequence was obtained from an older man in good health. This chain's CDR3 is CASSHHRGPYEQYF. The CDR3, as DNA: TGCGCCAGCAGCCATCACAGGGGTCCCTACGAGCAGTACTTC.